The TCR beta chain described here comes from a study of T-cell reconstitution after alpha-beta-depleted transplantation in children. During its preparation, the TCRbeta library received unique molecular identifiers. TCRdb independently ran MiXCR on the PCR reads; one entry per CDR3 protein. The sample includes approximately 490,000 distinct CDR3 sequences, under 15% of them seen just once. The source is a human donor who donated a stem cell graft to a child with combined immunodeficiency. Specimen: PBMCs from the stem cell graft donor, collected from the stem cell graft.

Written as DNA, the CDR3 is TGCGCCAGCAGCCAAGAGGGAGCGGGAGATACGCAGTATTTT. Translated: CASSQEGAGDTQYF. The rearrangement links TRBV4-3 to TRBJ2-3, with D maybe TRBD2 (6 bases). Germline assignment: CDR1 LGHNA and CDR2 YSLEER. This CDR3 contains 14 residues. V gave up 0 bases and J gave up 5 bases, with 9 bases separating them.